This entry lists 6 T cell receptor beta chains sequenced from one sample in a study of cytomegalovirus exposure and HLA in healthy donors. The PCR was carried out with 60 Vbeta primers and 13 Jbeta primers. Libraries were prepared by immunoSEQ multiplex PCR; TCRdb keeps only in-frame clonotypes and omits some of them. Here the sample spans about 93,000 clones, around 80% being singletons. Material: PBMCs. These receptor sequences come from a man aged 25 to 45 in good health and CMV-seronegative.

V is TRBV7-9 and J is TRBJ2-4; 7 nucleotides agree with TRBD2. J gave up 0 bases and V 5 bases, and 7 bases lay outside the gene matches. This CDR3 is built from 16 residues. Germline assignment: CDR1 SEHNR and CDR2 FQNEAQ (reference sequence). The CDR3: CASSERDSSAKNIQYF. CDR3 DNA sequence: TGTGCCAGCAGCGAGCGGGACTCCTCAGCCAAAAACATTCAGTACTTC.

The chain carries TRBV6-4 and TRBJ1-5; D not resolved. CDR3 length: 14 residues. CDR1 is MRHNA, CDR2 SNTAGT, per germline. The V and J ends lost 2 bases and 5 bases respectively, with 10 bases between them. CDR3 sequence (DNA): TGTGCCAGCAGTGACCCCGAGGGTGATCAGCCCCAGCATTTT. Protein: CASSDPEGDQPQHF.

The chain carries TRBV2 and TRBJ1-2; 9 bases are a match to TRBD1. The CDR3 is made up of 14 amino acids. The J segment lost 2 bases and the V segment lost 6 bases, leaving 4 bases of the junction unmatched. Germline values: CDR1 SNHLY, CDR2 FYNNEI. The CDR3 region is CASSNGQGNYGYTF. CDR3 coding DNA: TGTGCCAGCAGCAACGGACAGGGGAACTATGGCTACACCTTC.

This clone was seen more than once but under ten times. This chain joins TRBV7-3 and TRBJ2-1, with 7 bases lining up with TRBD1. J lost 6 bases, V lost 3 bases, and 2 bases had no gene match. Germline V lookup: CDR1 SGHTA, CDR2 FQGTGA. This CDR3 region has 13 residues. The CDR3 reads CASSFTGVNEQFF. The CDR3 DNA is TGTGCCAGCAGCTTCACAGGGGTCAATGAGCAGTTCTTC.

By sample share, this clone is medium-sized. V gene TRBV6-4 combines with J gene TRBJ2-7; TRBD2 is a possible D gene (5 bases). The germline gives CDR1 MRHNA, CDR2 SNTAGT. CDR3 size: 15 residues. Trimming pared 3 bases from V and 2 bases from J, leaving 14 bases between. The CDR3 protein is CASSEDLAGPYEQYF. CDR3 DNA sequence: TGTGCCAGCAGTGAAGATTTGGCGGGTCCCTACGAGCAGTACTTC.

The chain employs TRBV9 and TRBJ2-2; tentative D call: TRBD1 (5 bases). CDR3 size: 13 residues. V lost 4 bases to trimming and J lost 4 bases, with 8 bases between them. Germline V lookup: CDR1 SGDLS, CDR2 YYNGEE. The DNA of the CDR3 is TGTGCCAGCAGCTTAACAGGCACCGGGGAGCTGTTTTTT. It encodes CASSLTGTGELFF.